This record concerns one T cell receptor beta chain sequence. Its cognate antigen has yet to be identified. No base quality values were provided; no much bigger clone lies one nucleotide off. This sample was included in a study of lymphopenia after photon versus proton radiotherapy (dated by TCRdb to the late 2010s). Regarding the complete study: In patients with gastrointestinal tumors who developed high-grade lymphopenia, the study compared the immunological effects of photon radiation therapy with those of proton radiation therapy. The 20 patients in the cohort had gastrointestinal tumors, were treated with either photon or proton therapy, and subsequently developed lymphopenia. The goal of the study was to characterize the differences between the two radiation modalities in how they affect the immune system.

V is clipped by 3 bases and J by 5 bases, and the sequence between their germline boundaries is 15 bases long. CDR1 ENHRY and CDR2 SYGVKD were looked up in the germline V gene. From its cysteine to its phenylalanine, the CDR3 spans 15 amino acids. The only DNA kept is the CDR3, 45 bases in frame from the first base. The protocol used for the library was the immunoSEQ multiplex PCR assay. Deep sequencing of rearranged TCR beta loci, alongside multiparametric flow cytometry, was used to profile T cell repertoires. The table was pulled from immuneACCESS by TCRdb, which kept in-frame rearrangements only. Such tables lose some clones; where checked, under half of the loss comes from unresolved V genes, and the rest has no known cause. The sample contains some 44,000 clones, about four fifths of them found a single time. The ten largest account for 24% of the sample. What the work shows at the level of the full study, not this receptor alone: Among patients across the cohort who died, overall survival time showed an inverse correlation with a larger post-nadir drop in TCR diversity. The survival association was assessed only in patients who died, and better survival with proton therapy was presented by the authors as a possibility rather than a demonstrated result. During treatment, patients who received proton therapy stayed relatively stable, whereas patients who received photon therapy lost naive T cells and TCR diversity and gained effector/memory populations. After the lymphocyte count nadir, oligoclonal expansion, especially of CD8+ Temra cells, was observed in photon-treated repertoires, and the drop in diversity was driven by this expansion.

This TCR came from a woman aged 70 to 79 with pancreatic cancer. The chain is made from TRBV10-3 and TRBJ2-3, with the D call perhaps TRBD1 or TRBD2, as 5 bases match in each case. The input for sequencing was peripheral blood, taken from a patient treated with proton-based radiotherapy. CDR3 loop: CAISERDHTGDTQYF. The sequenced DNA is TGTGCCATCAGTGAAAGGGACCACACTGGAGATACGCAGTATTTT.